This passage covers 24 T cell receptor beta chains from one sample sequenced in a study of T cell repertoires in ileal Crohn's disease. The assay was immunoSEQ multiplex PCR, and TCRdb's table has in-frame clones only and misses some. The table lists about 7,200 clones, 70% to 85% of them singletons. The time point here: proximal margin of the surgical specimen (macroscopically non-inflamed). Sequences were obtained from ileal tissue. The receptors originated from an adult with Crohn's disease.

This clone turned up a few times. The rearrangement links TRBV11-2 to TRBJ2-1; TRBD2 might be the D (5 bases). V gave up 1 base and J gave up 8 bases, with 9 bases separating them. Per germline, CDR1 SGHAT and CDR2 FQNNGV. The CDR3 consists of 13 residues. CDR3 region: CASSLGGPDEQFF. Here the CDR3 DNA reads TGTGCCAGCAGCTTAGGAGGGCCGGATGAGCAGTTCTTC. The entire variable domain, with the rest obtained from reference TRBV11-2 and TRBJ2-1, is as follows: EAGVAQSPRYKIIEKRQSVAFWCNPISGHATLYWYQQILGQGPKLLIQFQNNGVVDDSQLPKDRFSAERLKGVDSTLKIQPAKLEDSAVYLCASSLGGPDEQFFGPGTRLTVL.

V gene TRBV28 combines with J gene TRBJ2-1; 10 bases match TRBD1. Germline CDR1 reads MDHEN; CDR2 reads SYDVKM. The CDR3 loop spans 16 amino acids. V was clipped by 6 bases and J by 9 bases; unmatched bases: 14. DNA of the CDR3: TGTGCCAGCAGATCCCAGGGACAGGGGAATCATGGTGAGCAGTTCTTC. It codes for CASRSQGQGNHGEQFF.

The J gene is TRBJ2-7, the V gene TRBV19; 7 bases are shared with TRBD2. The CDR3 extends over 15 amino acids. Germline assignment: CDR1 LNHDA and CDR2 SQIVND (reference sequence). V lost 6 bases and J lost 2; bases outside the gene matches: 10. CDR3 sequence reads: CASSYRDYLTYEQYF. The CDR3 DNA sequence: TGTGCCAGTAGCTACCGGGACTACCTAACCTACGAGCAGTACTTC.

The table lists this clone with a few counts. The chain uses TRBV9 and TRBJ2-3; 11 positions agree with TRBD1. The CDR3 contains 16 residues. The J segment lost 2 bases and the V segment lost 4 bases, leaving 6 bases of the junction unmatched. Germline-derived CDR1 and CDR2 are SGDLS and YYNGEE. Here the CDR3 DNA reads TGTGCCAGCAGCTTCGGGACAGGGGGAAACACAGATACGCAGTATTTT. The encoded protein is CASSFGTGGNTDTQYF.

The chain has TRBV7-9 and TRBJ1-2, with 7 bases that match TRBD1. The CDR3 extends over 15 amino acids. Germline CDR1 is SEHNR and CDR2 is FQNEAQ (reference sequence). J lost 4 bases, V lost 2 bases, and 7 bases had no gene match. This chain's CDR3 is CASSLLKGASYGYTF. CDR3 DNA sequence: TGTGCCAGCAGCTTACTCAAGGGGGCCTCCTATGGCTACACCTTC.

The V and J genes are TRBV28 and TRBJ2-7; TRBD2 aligns across 7 bases. After removal of 6 bases from V and 3 bases from J, the junction contained 11 bases not matched to a gene. The CDR3 is 15 amino acids. Germline CDR1 MDHEN, CDR2 SYDVKM. CDR3 loop: CASSSQSRGFYEQYF. As DNA, the CDR3 is TGTGCCAGCAGCTCCCAGTCGCGGGGGTTCTACGAGCAGTACTTC. Together with reference TRBV28 and TRBJ2-7, the CDR3 gives the full variable domain: DVKVTQSSRYLVKRTGEKVFLECVQDMDHENMFWYRQDPGLGLRLIYFSYDVKMKEKGDIPEGYSVSREKKERFSLILESASTNQTSMYLCASSSQSRGFYEQYFGPGTRLTVT.

With regard to this clone: Other nucleotide sequences in the sample specify the same CDR3. The CDR3 nucleotides are TGTGCCACCAGCAGAGACCGTGCCTCTGGAAACACCATATATTTT. Amino acid sequence: CATSRDRASGNTIYF. The chain has TRBV15 and TRBJ1-3, with D uncertain. The CDR3 length is 15 residues. Trimming removed 0 bases from V and 0 bases from J, with 6 bases in between. Germline loops: CDR1 LNHNV, CDR2 YYDKDF (reference sequence).

This clone counts as medium-sized. The J gene is TRBJ2-7, the V gene TRBV19; 8 bases fit TRBD1. CDR3 length: 15 residues. Unmatched junction bases numbered 9, after V lost 4 bases and J lost 4 bases. CDR1 is LNHDA and CDR2 is SQIVND in the germline V gene (reference sequence). In DNA form, the CDR3 reads TGTGCCAGTAGTACCGCCGGACAGGGAGAATACGAGCAGTACTTC. It yields the protein CASSTAGQGEYEQYF. The entire variable domain, with the rest obtained from reference TRBV19 and TRBJ2-7, is as follows: DGGITQSPKYLFRKEGQNVTLSCEQNLNHDAMYWYRQDPGQGLRLIYYSQIVNDFQKGDIAEGYSVSREKKESFPLTVTSAQKNPTAFYLCASSTAGQGEYEQYFGPGTRLTVT.

Only a few counts were recorded for this clone. The chain employs TRBV14 and TRBJ2-2, with 9 bases that match TRBD1. Trimming removed 4 bases from V and 5 bases from J; junction bases left unmatched: 5. CDR3 length equals 15 residues. Germline-derived CDR1 and CDR2 are SGHDN and FVKESK. CDR3 sequence reads: CASSLDRGNTGELFF. CDR3 sequence (DNA): TGTGCCAGCAGCCTTGACAGGGGGAATACCGGGGAGCTGTTTTTT.

This clone appeared once. This sequence joins TRBV10-1 and TRBJ2-5; TRBD1 matches 8 bases. Trimming cost V 4 bases and J 2 bases; bases outside gene matches: 9. Germline values: CDR1 WNHNN, CDR2 SYGVQD (reference sequence). This CDR3 spans 16 amino acids. The chain's CDR3 is CASSVLDRGVQETQYF. CDR3 bases: TGCGCCAGCAGTGTACTTGACAGGGGTGTTCAAGAGACCCAGTACTTC.

The V call is TRBV11-2, the J call TRBJ1-4; a weak D match, TRBD1 (6 bases). CDR1 and CDR2 (germline): SGHAT, FQNNGV. V lost 5 bases and J lost 5, with 18 bases in between. This CDR3 has 16 residues. Written as DNA, the CDR3 is TGTGCCAGCAGCCCGCTTACCGGGACACCGAATGAAAAACTGTTTTTT. As protein: CASSPLTGTPNEKLFF.

The rearrangement uses TRBV25-1 and TRBJ2-7; 9 bases are shared with TRBD2. The CDR3 is made up of 14 amino acids. The V segment lost 1 base and the J segment 6 bases; nucleotides outside the gene matches: 4. Germline assignment: CDR1 MGHDK and CDR2 SYGVNS. CDR3 coding DNA: TGTGCCAGCAGTGAATTTAATAGCGGGAGCGAGCAGTACTTC. Translation gives CASSEFNSGSEQYF.

The V call is TRBV19, the J call TRBJ2-1; 9 nucleotides line up with TRBD1. The junction had 6 bases not matched to a gene; V was cut back by 6 bases and J by 6 bases. The CDR3 loop spans 14 amino acids. Germline CDR1 LNHDA, CDR2 SQIVND (reference sequence). This chain's CDR3 is CASRGTGYLNEQFF. The CDR3 nucleotides read TGTGCCAGTAGGGGGACAGGGTACCTCAATGAGCAGTTCTTC.

The chain couples TRBV30 to TRBJ2-2; no firm D call. The germline gives CDR1 GTSNPN, CDR2 SVGIG (reference sequence). The CDR3 contains 14 residues. Trimming stripped 0 bases from V and 6 bases from J, with 11 bases between. The CDR3 loop is CAWSVLTPPGELFF. The CDR3 DNA follows: TGTGCCTGGAGTGTACTAACCCCCCCCGGGGAGCTGTTTTTT.

V usage is TRBV5-1 and J usage is TRBJ2-5; D ambiguous. Looked up from germline, CDR1 is SGHRS and CDR2 is YFSETQ. The CDR3 length is 13 residues. V was shortened by 3 bases and J by 5 bases, with 11 bases between the two germline ends. The CDR3 DNA reads TGCGCCAGCAGCTCCGGACCTCGTGAGACCCAGTACTTC. This sequence encodes CASSSGPRETQYF.

This chain joins TRBV5-6 and TRBJ1-2; 10 positions match TRBD1. In germline, CDR1 is SGHDT, CDR2 YYEEEE. V shed 3 bases and J 0 bases; nucleotides not matched to a gene: 5. The CDR3 loop spans 16 amino acids. Here the CDR3 reads CASSSPDRGANYGYTF. In DNA, the CDR3 is TGTGCCAGCAGCTCCCCGGACAGGGGGGCTAACTATGGCTACACCTTC. The full variable domain, rest sourced from reference TRBV5-6 and TRBJ1-2, is DAGVTQSPTHLIKTRGQQVTLRCSPKSGHDTVSWYQQALGQGPQFIFQYYEEEERQRGNFPDRFSGHQFPNYSSELNVNALLLGDSALYLCASSSPDRGANYGYTFGSGTRLTVV.

The J gene is TRBJ2-3, the V gene TRBV5-6, with TRBD2 identical over 12 bases. Germline assignment: CDR1 SGHDT and CDR2 YYEEEE. J gave up 0 bases and V 0 bases, and 5 bases lay outside the gene matches. This CDR3 contains 18 residues. The CDR3 here is CASSLGLAGATSTDTQYF. CDR3 sequence (DNA): TGTGCCAGCAGCTTGGGACTAGCGGGAGCGACTAGCACAGATACGCAGTATTTT.

V is TRBV7-9 and J is TRBJ1-1; TRBD1 agrees at 11 bases. Germline trimming cut 2 bases from V and 4 bases from J; bases unmatched to any gene: 15. Germline V gives CDR1 SEHNR, CDR2 FQNEAQ (reference sequence). The CDR3 length is 19 residues. CDR3 coding DNA: TGTGCCAGCAGCTTAAGACAGGGCGGGACAGGGGGTTTAGGCACTGAAGCTTTCTTT. Protein: CASSLRQGGTGGLGTEAFF.

About this clone itself: The sample contains more than one DNA sequence encoding this CDR3. V gene TRBV6-1 combines with J gene TRBJ1-1; D gene ambiguous. This CDR3 region has 14 residues. Germline assignment: CDR1 MNHNS and CDR2 SASEGT. Trimming stripped 3 bases from V and 5 bases from J, with 13 bases between. CDR3 in amino acids: CASSDEGRLTEAFF. DNA for the CDR3: TGTGCCAGCAGTGACGAGGGCAGGTTGACTGAAGCTTTCTTT.

The J gene is TRBJ1-1, the V gene TRBV28; 8 bases map to TRBD1. V lost 6 bases and J lost 1; bases outside the gene matches: 7. The CDR3 is made up of 15 amino acids. Germline V gene lookup returns CDR1 MDHEN and CDR2 SYDVKM. The CDR3 nucleotides are TGTGCCAGCAGGGACCAGGGGGCCACGAACACTGAAGCTTTCTTT. Protein product: CASRDQGATNTEAFF.

The chain carries TRBV27 and TRBJ1-5, with a possible D match to TRBD1 (5 bases). Germline CDR1 MNHEY, CDR2 SMNVEV (reference sequence). The CDR3 has 14 residues. Trimming removed 2 bases from V and 3 bases from J, with 8 bases in between. CDR3 sequence: CASSLVGVNQPQHF. In DNA form, the CDR3 reads TGTGCCAGCAGTTTAGTGGGGGTCAATCAGCCCCAGCATTTT.

The genes are TRBV9 and TRBJ2-7; the D call may be TRBD1 or TRBD2 (5 bases each). This CDR3 contains 15 residues. Trimming took 4 bases from V and 2 from J, leaving 16 bases between them. Germline V gives CDR1 SGDLS, CDR2 YYNGEE. In nucleotides, the CDR3 is TGTGCCAGCAGCCCAACCGGGACCCCTACCTACGAGCAGTACTTC. Protein sequence: CASSPTGTPTYEQYF.

The chain employs TRBV29-1 and TRBJ2-3; the D is unclear. With 4 bases removed from V and 4 bases from J, the gap between germline ends came to 12 bases. Germline V lookup: CDR1 SQVTM, CDR2 ANQGSEA. The CDR3 runs to 13 residues. The CDR3 DNA follows: TGCAGCGTTGCGAATTCCAAGGCAGATACGCAGTATTTT. Protein: CSVANSKADTQYF.

The V and J genes are TRBV27 and TRBJ1-5; D not certain. Trimming cost V 4 bases and J 6 bases, with 13 bases left between them. The CDR3 extends over 14 amino acids. CDR1 MNHEY and CDR2 SMNVEV come from the germline V gene (reference sequence). CDR3 sequence: CASSSGSPLQPQHF. In DNA, the CDR3 is TGTGCCAGCAGTTCCGGTTCCCCACTTCAGCCCCAGCATTTT.